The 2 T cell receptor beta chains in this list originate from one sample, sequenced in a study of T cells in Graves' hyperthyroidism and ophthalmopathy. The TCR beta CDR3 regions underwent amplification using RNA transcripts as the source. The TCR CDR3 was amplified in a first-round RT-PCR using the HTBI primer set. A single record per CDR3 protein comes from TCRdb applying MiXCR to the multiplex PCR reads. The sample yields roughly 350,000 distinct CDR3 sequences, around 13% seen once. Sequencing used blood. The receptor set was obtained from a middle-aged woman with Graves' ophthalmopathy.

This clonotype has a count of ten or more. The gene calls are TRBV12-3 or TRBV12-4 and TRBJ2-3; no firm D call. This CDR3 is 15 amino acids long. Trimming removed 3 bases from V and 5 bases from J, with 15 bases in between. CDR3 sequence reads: CASSFSLFALDTQYF. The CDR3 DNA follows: TGTGCCAGCAGTTTCTCCCTTTTCGCCTTAGATACGCAGTATTTT.

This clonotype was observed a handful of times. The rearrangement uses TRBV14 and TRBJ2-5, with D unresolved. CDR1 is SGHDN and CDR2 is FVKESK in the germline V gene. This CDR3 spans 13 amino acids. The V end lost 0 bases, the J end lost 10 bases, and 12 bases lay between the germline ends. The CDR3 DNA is TGTGCCAGCAGCCAAGATCTTACCTGGGTCCAGTACTTC. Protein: CASSQDLTWVQYF. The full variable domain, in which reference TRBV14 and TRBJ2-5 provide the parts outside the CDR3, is EAGVTQFPSHSVIEKGQTVTLRCDPISGHDNLYWYRRVMGKEIKFLLHFVKESKQDESGMPNNRFLAERTGGTYSTLKVQPAELEDSGVYFCASSQDLTWVQYFGPGTRLLVL.